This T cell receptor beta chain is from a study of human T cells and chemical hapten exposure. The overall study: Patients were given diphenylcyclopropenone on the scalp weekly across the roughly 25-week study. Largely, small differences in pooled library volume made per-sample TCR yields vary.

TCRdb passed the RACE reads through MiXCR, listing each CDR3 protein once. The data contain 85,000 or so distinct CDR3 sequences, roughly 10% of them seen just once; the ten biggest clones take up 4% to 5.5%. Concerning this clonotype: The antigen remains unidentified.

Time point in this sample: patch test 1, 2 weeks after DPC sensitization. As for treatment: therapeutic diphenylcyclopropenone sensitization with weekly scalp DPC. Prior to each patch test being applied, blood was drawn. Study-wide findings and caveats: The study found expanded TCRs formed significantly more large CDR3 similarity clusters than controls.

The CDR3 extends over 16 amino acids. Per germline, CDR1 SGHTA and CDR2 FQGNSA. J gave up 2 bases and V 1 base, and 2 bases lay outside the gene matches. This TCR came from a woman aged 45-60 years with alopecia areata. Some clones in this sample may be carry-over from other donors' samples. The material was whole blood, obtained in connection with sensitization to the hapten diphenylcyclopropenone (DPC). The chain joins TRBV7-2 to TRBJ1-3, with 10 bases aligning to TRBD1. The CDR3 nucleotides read TGTGCCAGCAGCTTAGATGGGACAGGGGCTGGAAACACCATATATTTT. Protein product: CASSLDGTGAGNTIYF.